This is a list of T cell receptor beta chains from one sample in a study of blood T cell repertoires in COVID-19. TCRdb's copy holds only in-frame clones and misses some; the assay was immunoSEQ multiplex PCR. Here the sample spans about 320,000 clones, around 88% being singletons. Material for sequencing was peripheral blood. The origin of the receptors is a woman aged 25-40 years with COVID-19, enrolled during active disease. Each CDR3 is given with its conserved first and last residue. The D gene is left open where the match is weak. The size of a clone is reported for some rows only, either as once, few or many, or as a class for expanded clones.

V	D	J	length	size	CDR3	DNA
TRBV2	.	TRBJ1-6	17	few	CASSGGGGGTYNSPLHF	TGTGCCAGCAGTGGAGGAGGAGGAGGCACCTATAATTCACCCCTCCACTTT
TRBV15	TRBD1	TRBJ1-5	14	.	CATSEDREVQPQHF	TGTGCCACCAGCGAGGACAGGGAGGTTCAGCCCCAGCATTTT
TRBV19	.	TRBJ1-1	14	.	CASSSPARNTEAFF	TGTGCCAGTAGTAGCCCCGCCAGGAACACTGAAGCTTTCTTT
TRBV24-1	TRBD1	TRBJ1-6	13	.	CATQDRSYSPLHF	TGTGCCACTCAGGACAGGAGTTATTCACCCCTCCACTTT
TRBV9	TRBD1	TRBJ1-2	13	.	CASSPSRGDGYTF	TGTGCCAGCAGCCCCTCCAGGGGGGATGGCTACACCTTC
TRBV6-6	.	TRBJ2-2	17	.	CASSPTGMGTNTGELFF	TGTGCCAGCAGTCCCACCGGGATGGGCACGAACACCGGGGAGCTGTTTTTT
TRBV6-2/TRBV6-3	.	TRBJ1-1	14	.	CASSFLGANTEAFF	TGTGCCAGCAGTTTTCTGGGAGCGAACACTGAAGCTTTCTTT
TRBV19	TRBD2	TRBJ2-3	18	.	CASSNRNLAGRPTDTQYF	TGTGCCAGTAGCAACAGAAACCTAGCGGGGCGACCCACAGATACGCAGTATTTT
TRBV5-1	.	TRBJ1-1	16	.	CASSWDLDAGHTEAFF	TGCGCCAGCAGCTGGGACTTGGACGCAGGACACACTGAAGCTTTCTTT
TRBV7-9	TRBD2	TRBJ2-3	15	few	CASSLQRGGPDTQYF	TGTGCCAGCAGCTTACAGCGGGGGGGCCCAGATACGCAGTATTTT
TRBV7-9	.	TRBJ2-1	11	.	CASSFRVPPFF	TGTGCCAGCAGCTTTCGGGTCCCCCCGTTCTTC
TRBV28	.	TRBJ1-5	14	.	CASNLGTDAQPQHF	TGTGCCAGCAATTTGGGGACTGACGCTCAGCCCCAGCATTTT
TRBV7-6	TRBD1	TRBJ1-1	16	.	CASSLGPDRGSTEAFF	TGTGCCAGCAGCTTAGGCCCGGACAGGGGGAGCACTGAAGCTTTCTTT
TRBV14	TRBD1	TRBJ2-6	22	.	CASSHKKAAGTGSHSGANVLTF	TGTGCCAGCAGCCACAAGAAAGCGGCGGGGACAGGGTCCCACTCTGGGGCCAACGTCCTGACTTTC
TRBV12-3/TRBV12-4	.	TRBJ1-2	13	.	CASSRGLYYGYTF	TGTGCCAGCAGCCGCGGCCTATACTATGGCTACACCTTC
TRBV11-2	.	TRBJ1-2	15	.	CASSLERGAGYGYTF	TGTGCCAGCAGCTTAGAGCGGGGGGCAGGCTATGGCTACACCTTC
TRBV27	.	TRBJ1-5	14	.	CASSSGSRGQPQHF	TGTGCCAGCAGTTCAGGGTCGAGGGGGCAGCCCCAGCATTTT
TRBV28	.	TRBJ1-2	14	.	CASSSPERNYGYTF	TGTGCCAGCAGTTCGCCGGAGAGGAACTATGGCTACACCTTC
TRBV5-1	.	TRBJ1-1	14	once	CASSFEPRDTEAFF	TGCGCCAGCAGCTTTGAACCGCGGGACACTGAAGCTTTCTTT
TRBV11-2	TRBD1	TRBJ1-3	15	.	CASSSPGTAGNTIYF	TGTGCCAGCAGCTCCCCCGGGACAGCTGGAAACACCATATATTTT
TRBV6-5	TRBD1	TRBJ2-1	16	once	CASSYDREFLHNEQFF	TGTGCCAGCAGTTACGACAGGGAATTTCTACACAATGAGCAGTTCTTC
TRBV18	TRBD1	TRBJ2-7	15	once	CASSGGQGYPYEQYF	TGTGCCAGCTCAGGGGGACAGGGGTACCCCTACGAGCAGTACTTC
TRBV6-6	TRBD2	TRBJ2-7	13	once	CASGTRVSYEQYF	TGTGCCAGCGGGACTAGAGTTTCCTACGAGCAGTACTTC
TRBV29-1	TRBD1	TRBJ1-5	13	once	CSVEGQGNQPQHF	TGCAGCGTTGAGGGACAGGGGAATCAGCCCCAGCATTTT
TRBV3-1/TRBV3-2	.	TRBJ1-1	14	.	CASSRDSPNTEAFF	TGTGCCAGCAGCCGCGACAGTCCGAACACTGAAGCTTTCTTT
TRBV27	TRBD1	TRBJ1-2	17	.	CASRAGTGRLGNYGYTF	TGTGCCAGCAGAGCTGGGACAGGACGACTGGGTAACTATGGCTACACCTTC
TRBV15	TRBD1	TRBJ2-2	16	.	CATSRDYDRGFKELFF	TGTGCCACCAGCAGAGACTACGACAGGGGGTTTAAGGAGCTGTTTTTT
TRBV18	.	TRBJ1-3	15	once	CASSPVTGSGNTIYF	TGTGCCAGCTCACCTGTCACAGGGTCTGGAAACACCATATATTTT
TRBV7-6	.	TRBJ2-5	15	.	CASANLGGLRETQYF	TGTGCCAGCGCGAACCTGGGGGGGCTGCGGGAGACCCAGTACTTC
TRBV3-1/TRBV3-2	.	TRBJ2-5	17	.	CASSQVGSGEYQETQYF	TGTGCCAGCAGCCAAGTTGGATCGGGGGAGTACCAAGAGACCCAGTACTTC
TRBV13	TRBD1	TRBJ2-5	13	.	CASSSRGRQTQYF	TGTGCCAGCAGCTCTAGGGGGCGACAGACCCAGTACTTC